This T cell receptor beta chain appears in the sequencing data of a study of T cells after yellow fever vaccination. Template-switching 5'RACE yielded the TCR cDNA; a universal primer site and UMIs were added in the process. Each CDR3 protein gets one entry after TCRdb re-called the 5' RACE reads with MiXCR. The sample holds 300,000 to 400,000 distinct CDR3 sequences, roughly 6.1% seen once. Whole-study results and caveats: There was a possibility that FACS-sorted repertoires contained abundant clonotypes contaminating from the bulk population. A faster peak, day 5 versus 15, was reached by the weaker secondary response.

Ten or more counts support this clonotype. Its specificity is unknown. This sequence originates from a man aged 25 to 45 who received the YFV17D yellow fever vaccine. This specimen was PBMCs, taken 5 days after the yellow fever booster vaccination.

The CDR3 DNA follows: TGCAGTGCTACTACTAGCGGGAGAGTGCCAGATACGCAGTATTTT. Encoded protein: CSATTSGRVPDTQYF. The rearrangement joins TRBV20-1 to TRBJ2-3, with TRBD2 identical over 11 bases. J was trimmed by 4 bases and V by 4 bases; bases with no gene match: 7. The CDR3 sequence is 15 residues long. Looked up from germline, CDR1 is DFQATT and CDR2 is SNEGSKA (reference sequence).